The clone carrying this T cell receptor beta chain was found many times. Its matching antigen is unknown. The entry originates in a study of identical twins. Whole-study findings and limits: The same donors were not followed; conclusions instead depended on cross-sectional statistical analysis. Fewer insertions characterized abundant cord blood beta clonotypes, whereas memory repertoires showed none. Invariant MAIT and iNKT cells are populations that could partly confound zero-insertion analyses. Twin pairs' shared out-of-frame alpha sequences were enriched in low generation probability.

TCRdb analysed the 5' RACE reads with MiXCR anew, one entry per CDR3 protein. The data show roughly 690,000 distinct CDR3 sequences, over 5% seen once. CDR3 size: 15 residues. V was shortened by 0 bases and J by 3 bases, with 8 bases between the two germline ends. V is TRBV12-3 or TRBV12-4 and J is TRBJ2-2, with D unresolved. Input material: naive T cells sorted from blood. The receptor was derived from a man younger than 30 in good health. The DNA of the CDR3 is TGTGCCAGCAGTTTAGCAAGGGAAGACACCGGGGAGCTGTTTTTT. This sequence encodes CASSLAREDTGELFF.